These 27 T cell receptor beta chains were sequenced from one sample in a study of OX40 agonist ivuxolimab in advanced cancers. Library method: the immunoSEQ multiplex PCR assay. TCRdb stores this immuneACCESS table with in-frame sequences only. Part of the clones is absent; in the studies checked, under half of the shortfall reflects unresolved V genes, and no reason is known for the rest. Recorded for this sample are roughly 38,000 clones; 80% to 95% of them occurred a single time. The top ten clones comprise approximately 22% of the sample. The sequences come from CD4+ or CD8+ T cells sorted from blood, collected in a trial of the OX40 agonist ivuxolimab. Every receptor here comes from an adult with an advanced solid tumor such as melanoma, head and neck, liver or kidney cancer.

The chain carries TRBV6-5 and TRBJ2-2; no clear D gene. The CDR3 sequence is 14 residues long. Trimming removed 5 bases from V and 7 bases from J, with 14 bases in between. CDR1 MNHEY and CDR2 SVGAGI come from the germline V gene. The CDR3 nucleotides read TGTGCCAGCAGTCCCCTTATGCAGCTCGGGGAGCTGTTTTTT. The encoded protein is CASSPLMQLGELFF.

The V gene is TRBV6-5, the J gene TRBJ1-1; no reliable D call. From germline, CDR1 is MNHEY and CDR2 SVGAGI. The ends were cut back, 8 bases at V and 0 bases at J, with 7 bases in the middle. The length of the CDR3 is 12 residues. The chain's CDR3 is CASLSMNTEAFF. The CDR3 DNA reads TGTGCCAGCTTGAGTATGAACACTGAAGCTTTCTTT.

V usage is TRBV5-1 and J usage is TRBJ2-1, with 9 bases fitting TRBD2. Per the germline V gene, CDR1 is SGHRS and CDR2 is YFSETQ. The CDR3 is 16 residues long. Trimming at V came to 2 bases and at J to 4 bases, leaving 7 bases not matched to a gene. CDR3 residues: CASSFSAGGLYNEQFF. The CDR3 DNA sequence: TGCGCCAGCAGCTTCTCAGCGGGAGGCCTATACAATGAGCAGTTCTTC. The whole variable domain, filled in from reference TRBV5-1 and TRBJ2-1, reads KAGVTQTPRYLIKTRGQQVTLSCSPISGHRSVSWYQQTPGQGLQFLFEYFSETQRNKGNFPGRFSGRQFSNSRSEMNVSTLELGDSALYLCASSFSAGGLYNEQFFGPGTRLTVL.

V is TRBV7-9 and J is TRBJ2-1; 11 positions match TRBD2. The CDR3 totals 16 residues. Germline values: CDR1 SEHNR, CDR2 FQNEAQ (reference sequence). The V gene end was trimmed by 1 base and the J gene end by 4 bases; junction bases not matched to a gene: 3. As DNA, the CDR3 is TGTGCCAGCAGCTTAGTTGGGACTAGCGGATACAATGAGCAGTTCTTC. This encodes CASSLVGTSGYNEQFF.

This clone was counted a single time. The chain combines TRBV7-9 with TRBJ2-1; 8 bases fit TRBD1. Losses at the gene ends were 4 bases for V and 0 bases for J; bases not matched to a gene: 14. Germline-derived CDR1 and CDR2 are SEHNR and FQNEAQ (reference sequence). The CDR3 totals 19 residues. CDR3 bases: TGTGCCAGCAGCTCGACTGACAGGGGACTGACGCGCTCCTACAATGAGCAGTTCTTC. This translates into CASSSTDRGLTRSYNEQFF.

This sequence joins TRBV5-6 and TRBJ2-3; D is ambiguous. This CDR3 has 13 amino acids. Per the germline V gene, CDR1 is SGHDT and CDR2 is YYEEEE. V shed 5 bases and J shed 2 bases, with 9 bases lying between them. CDR3 region: CASSEPPTDTQYF. As DNA, the CDR3 is TGTGCCAGCAGTGAACCTCCCACAGATACGCAGTATTTT.

For the CDR3, the DNA is TGTGCCAGCAGACCGACCCCGGGATCCTACAATGAGCAGTTCTTC. Translated: CASRPTPGSYNEQFF. The chain joins TRBV7-8 to TRBJ2-1; tentative D call: TRBD2 (5 bases). The length of the CDR3 is 15 residues. Germline V gene lookup returns CDR1 SGHVS and CDR2 FQNEAQ. Trimming removed 6 bases at V and 1 base at J, with 13 bases between.

The chain is built from TRBV13 and TRBJ1-2; tentative D call: TRBD1 (5 bases). V shed 1 base and J shed 4 bases, with 13 bases lying between them. The germline V gene has CDR1 PRHDT and CDR2 FYEKMQ (reference sequence). The CDR3 is 15 residues long. CDR3 in amino acids: CASSLAAGTGYGYTF. The CDR3 DNA is TGTGCCAGCAGCTTAGCGGCCGGGACCGGCTATGGCTACACCTTC.

The chain combines TRBV7-8 with TRBJ2-7; D gene unclear. Trimming pared 6 bases from V and 0 bases from J, leaving 9 bases between. In germline, CDR1 is SGHVS, CDR2 FQNEAQ. The CDR3 has 13 amino acids. The CDR3 DNA follows: TGTGCCAGCAGTTCAAGGAGCTCCTACGAGCAGTACTTC. Protein: CASSSRSSYEQYF. The complete variable domain, with remaining parts taken from reference TRBV7-8 and TRBJ2-7, reads GAGVSQSPRYKVAKRGQDVALRCDPISGHVSLFWYQQALGQGPEFLTYFQNEAQLDKSGLPSDRFFAERPEGSVSTLKIQRTQQEDSAVYLCASSSRSSYEQYFGPGTRLTVT.

The chain has TRBV28 and TRBJ2-4; D is undetermined. The CDR3 is made up of 18 amino acids. Looked up from germline, CDR1 is MDHEN and CDR2 is SYDVKM. The V end lost 6 bases, the J end lost 1 base, and 22 bases lay between the germline ends. The chain's CDR3 is CASSIHPGPSGAKNIQYF. CDR3 in DNA: TGTGCCAGCAGCATCCATCCCGGGCCTAGTGGGGCCAAAAACATTCAGTACTTC.

This clone was counted once. The gene calls are TRBV6-1 and TRBJ1-2; a weak D match, TRBD1 (5 bases). The CDR3 is made up of 11 amino acids. Looked up from germline, CDR1 is MNHNS and CDR2 is SASEGT. The V and J ends lost 1 base and 13 bases respectively, with 10 bases between them. The CDR3 DNA reads TGTGCCAGCAGTGAAGGTCTCAGGGCCACCTTC. This sequence encodes CASSEGLRATF.

The chain has TRBV4-3 and TRBJ2-7, with 7 positions matching TRBD2. The CDR3 has 16 amino acids. CDR1 and CDR2 (germline): LGHNA, YSLEER. Losses at the gene ends were 0 bases for V and 2 bases for J; bases not matched to a gene: 7. CDR3 sequence (DNA): TGCGCCAGCAGCCAAGATCCGGCGGGAGTTACCTACGAGCAGTACTTC. Translation: CASSQDPAGVTYEQYF.

The V call is TRBV29-1, the J call TRBJ2-1; TRBD2 aligns across 12 bases. This CDR3 region has 14 residues. J lost 3 bases, V lost 7 bases, and 4 bases had no gene match. Per the germline V gene, CDR1 is SQVTM and CDR2 is ANQGSEA. The CDR3 nucleotides read TGCAGCGCTGGACTAGCGGGACACTACAATGAGCAGTTCTTC. It translates to CSAGLAGHYNEQFF.

The chain joins TRBV4-2 to TRBJ2-5, with D unclear. The end of the DNA aligns better with TRBJ2-7, so the J call may be wrong. Germline values: CDR1 LGHNA, CDR2 YNFKEQ. CDR3 length equals 13 residues. The CDR3 here is CASSHPGDTEQYF. CDR3 DNA sequence: TGTGCCAGCAGCCACCCCGGTGACACCGAGCAGTACTTC.

The chain is built from TRBV27 and TRBJ2-7, with TRBD2 matching over 15 bases. CDR3 length equals 16 residues. Germline V gives CDR1 MNHEY, CDR2 SMNVEV (reference sequence). The trim removed 6 bases at V and 7 bases at J, leaving 10 bases unmatched. CDR3 DNA: TGTGCCAGCAGCAACCGGGGACTAGCGGGAGGAGGGGAGCAGTACTTC. Translating it yields CASSNRGLAGGGEQYF.

The genes are TRBV5-6 and TRBJ1-5; D not resolved. The CDR3 length is 15 residues. Germline loops: CDR1 SGHDT, CDR2 YYEEEE. Trimming cost V 1 base and J 2 bases, with 10 bases left between them. The CDR3 DNA reads as TGTGCCAGCAGCTTGTTGCTAGGAGGCAATCAGCCCCAGCATTTT. Its protein is CASSLLLGGNQPQHF.

The chain recombines TRBV27 with TRBJ2-7; maybe TRBD2 (6 bases). Germline V lookup: CDR1 MNHEY, CDR2 SMNVEV (reference sequence). The CDR3 sequence is 14 residues long. The V end lost 7 bases, the J end lost 1 base, and 14 bases lay between the germline ends. CDR3 in amino acids: CASKDQGGSYEQYF. Written as DNA, the CDR3 is TGTGCCAGCAAAGACCAGGGAGGTTCCTACGAGCAGTACTTC.

This clone was counted a single time. The rearrangement links TRBV6-6 to TRBJ2-7; 8 positions match TRBD1. The ends lost 6 bases at V and 0 bases at J; junction bases unmatched: 4. Germline lookup yields CDR1 MNHNY and CDR2 SVGAGI (reference sequence). This CDR3 comprises 14 residues. The CDR3 bases are TGTGCCAGCAGCACAACAGGGGGCTCCTACGAGCAGTACTTC. Translation gives CASSTTGGSYEQYF.

The V gene is TRBV15, the J gene TRBJ2-2, with no clear D. Germline CDR1 LNHNV, CDR2 YYDKDF (reference sequence). V gave up 4 bases and J gave up 4 bases, with 13 bases separating them. The CDR3 totals 15 residues. CDR3 in amino acids: CATSKTNIGTGELFF. The CDR3 nucleotides read TGTGCCACCAGCAAGACGAATATTGGCACCGGGGAGCTGTTTTTT.

This clone was recorded once. Within the sample, other DNA sequences also encode this same CDR3. The genes are TRBV27 and TRBJ2-7; a weak D match, TRBD2 (5 bases). Germline V CDR1 and CDR2: MNHEY, SMNVEV (reference sequence). The CDR3 has 13 residues. V dropped 0 bases and J dropped 6 bases, with 9 bases sitting between them. The CDR3 region has the DNA TGTGCCAGCAGTTTATCGGCGGGTCTCGAGCAGTACTTC. Translated: CASSLSAGLEQYF.

V gene TRBV27 combines with J gene TRBJ1-5; D unresolved. Trimming removed 2 bases from V and 5 bases from J, with 7 bases in between. The CDR3 sequence is 13 residues long. Germline CDR1 reads MNHEY; CDR2 reads SMNVEV (reference sequence). The CDR3 DNA follows: TGTGCCAGCAGTTTAGGGTCCTATCAGCCCCAGCATTTT. This encodes CASSLGSYQPQHF.

V gene TRBV11-2 combines with J gene TRBJ2-1, with 9 bases matching TRBD1. Germline loops: CDR1 SGHAT, CDR2 FQNNGV. This CDR3 is 15 amino acids long. V lost 4 bases to trimming and J lost 2 bases; unmatched junction nucleotides: 3. CDR3 nucleotide sequence: TGTGCCAGCAGCTCCGGACAGGGGCCCTACAATGAGCAGTTCTTC. Translation: CASSSGQGPYNEQFF.

This clone appeared a single time. This chain joins TRBV5-1 and TRBJ2-2; 7 bases are shared with TRBD2. This CDR3 comprises 16 residues. The germline V gene encodes CDR1 SGHRS and CDR2 YFSETQ. The V segment lost 4 bases and the J segment 1 base; nucleotides outside the gene matches: 7. In DNA, the CDR3 is TGCGCCAGCAGCGGGCGGGGGACGCAGAACACCGGGGAGCTGTTTTTT. This codes for CASSGRGTQNTGELFF.

This rearrangement joins TRBV27 to TRBJ1-1; D remains ambiguous. CDR1 and CDR2 from the germline V gene are MNHEY and SMNVEV (reference sequence). The CDR3 length is 13 residues. Trimming stripped 0 bases from V and 7 bases from J, with 9 bases between. CDR3 region: CASSLSSGSEAFF. DNA for the CDR3: TGTGCCAGCAGTTTATCATCCGGCAGTGAAGCTTTCTTT.

V and J are TRBV5-6 and TRBJ2-7, with D possibly matching TRBD2 (5 bases). The CDR3 is 15 residues long. V was pared by 0 bases and J by 2 bases, with 12 bases between. Looked up from germline, CDR1 is SGHDT and CDR2 is YYEEEE. This CDR3 reads CASSLGVASPYEQYF. In DNA, the CDR3 is TGTGCCAGCAGCTTGGGGGTAGCGAGTCCCTACGAGCAGTACTTC.

The rearrangement uses TRBV7-9 and TRBJ2-2; 11 nucleotides agree with TRBD2. Germline-derived CDR1 and CDR2 are SEHNR and FQNEAQ (reference sequence). CDR3 length equals 16 residues. V was pared by 1 base and J by 2 bases, with 0 bases of the junction left unmatched. Here the CDR3 reads CASSLGLAGNTGELFF. CDR3 nucleotides: TGTGCCAGCAGCTTAGGACTAGCGGGAAACACCGGGGAGCTGTTTTTT.

The CDR3 loop reads CASSFQGYEQYF. CDR3 DNA sequence: TGTGCCAGCAGCTTCCAAGGATACGAGCAGTACTTC. J is TRBJ2-7 and V is TRBV11-3; D gene uncertain. The ends were cut back, 3 bases at V and 4 bases at J, with 7 bases in the middle. The germline CDR1 and CDR2 sequences are SGHNT and YENEEA. This CDR3 contains 12 residues. Complete variable domain (other parts from reference TRBV11-3 and TRBJ2-7): EAGVVQSPRYKIIEKKQPVAFWCNPISGHNTLYWYLQNLGQGPELLIRYENEEAVDDSQLPKDRFSAERLKGVDSTLKIQPAELGDSAVYLCASSFQGYEQYFGPGTRLTVT.